This T cell receptor (beta chain) was sequenced during a study of T-cell memory formation after mild COVID-19. CDR3 size: 13 residues. V dropped 3 bases and J dropped 2 bases, with 8 bases sitting between them. Germline V CDR1 and CDR2: LNHDA, SQIVND (reference sequence). Libraries for TCRalpha and TCRbeta carried sample barcodes and unique molecular identifiers via 5'RACE. TCRdb itself ran the 5' RACE reads through MiXCR, one entry per CDR3 protein. The table shows 75,000 to 90,000 distinct CDR3 sequences, with approximately 14% occurring only once. This TCR was sampled from an adult woman who had mild COVID-19 (a few samples of this study predate the infection). Cell type and time point are not known. Material for sequencing was PBMCs or a T cell subset sorted from them (not recorded which). The gene calls are TRBV19 and TRBJ2-7, with TRBD1 as a possible D gene (6 bases). CDR3 coding DNA: TGTGCCAGTAGTATGGGACAAGCCTACGAGCAGTACTTC. It codes for CASSMGQAYEQYF.